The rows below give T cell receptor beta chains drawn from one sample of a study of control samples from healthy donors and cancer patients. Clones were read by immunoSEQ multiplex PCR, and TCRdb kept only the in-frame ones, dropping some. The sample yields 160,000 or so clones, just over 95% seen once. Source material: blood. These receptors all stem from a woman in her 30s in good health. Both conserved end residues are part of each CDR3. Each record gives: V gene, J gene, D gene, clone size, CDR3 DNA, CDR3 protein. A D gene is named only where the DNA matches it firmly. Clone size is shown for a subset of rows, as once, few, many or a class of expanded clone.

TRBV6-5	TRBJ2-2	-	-	TGTGCCAGCAGCCGAGACGGGGGTTCCACCGGGGAGCTGTTTTTT	CASSRDGGSTGELFF
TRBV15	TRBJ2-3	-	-	TGTGCCACCAGCAGAGAGAGGGCAGGGGGCACAGATACGCAGTATTTT	CATSRERAGGTDTQYF
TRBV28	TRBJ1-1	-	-	TGTGCCAGCAGTTCTGACGGTGAAGCTTTCTTT	CASSSDGEAFF
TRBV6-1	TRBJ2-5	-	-	TGTGCCAGCAGTGAAGCGATACAAGAGACCCAGTACTTC	CASSEAIQETQYF
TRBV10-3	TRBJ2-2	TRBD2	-	TGTGCCATCAGTGTGGCGGGACTAGCGGGAGAGGGCGGGGAGCTGTTTTTT	CAISVAGLAGEGGELFF
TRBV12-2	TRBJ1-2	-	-	TGTGCAAGTCGCTTTCAAATGGGGGTTATTAACCCGGACCATGGCTACACCTTC	CASRFQMGVINPDHGYTF
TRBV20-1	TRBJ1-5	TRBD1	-	TGCAGTGCTAGTAGCGACAGGGGGCGAGGAACTCAGCCCCAGCATTTT	CSASSDRGRGTQPQHF
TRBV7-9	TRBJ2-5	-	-	TGTGCCAGCAGCTCTACGTTTTCTGGCGAGACCCAGTACTTC	CASSSTFSGETQYF
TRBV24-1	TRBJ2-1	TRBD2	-	TGTGCCACCAGTGACCGAGCGGGAGGATACAATGAGCAGTTCTTC	CATSDRAGGYNEQFF
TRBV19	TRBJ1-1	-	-	TGTGCCAGTAGGAGAGACGGAAATGGCTTAGAAGCTTTCTTT	CASRRDGNGLEAFF
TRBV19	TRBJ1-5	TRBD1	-	TGTGCCAGTAGTATTACAGGGGGCATTCGGCAGCCCCAGCATTTT	CASSITGGIRQPQHF
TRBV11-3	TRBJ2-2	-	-	TGTGCCAGCAGCTTAAGCAGCGGCGCTACCGGGGAGCTGTTTTTT	CASSLSSGATGELFF
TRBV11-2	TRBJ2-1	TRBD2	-	TGTGCCAGCAGCTTAGCGCTAGCGGGGGCCTACTCCTACAATGAGCAGTTCTTC	CASSLALAGAYSYNEQFF
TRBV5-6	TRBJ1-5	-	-	TGTGCCAGCAGCGGTCAGGATCAGCCCCAGCATTTT	CASSGQDQPQHF
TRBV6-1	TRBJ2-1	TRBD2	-	TGTGCCAGCAGTGAACTAGCGGGAGGGTACAATGAGCAGTTCTTC	CASSELAGGYNEQFF
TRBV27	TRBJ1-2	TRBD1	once	TGTGCCAGCAGTTTAACAGGGGGAAACTATGGCTACACCTTC	CASSLTGGNYGYTF
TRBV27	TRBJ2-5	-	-	TGTGCCAGCAGTTTATACCCCGTCGCGAGTTGCGAACCAAAAGAGACCCAGTACTTC	CASSLYPVASCEPKETQYF
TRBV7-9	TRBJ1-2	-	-	TGTGCCAGCAGCCCAGGGACCTTTGGCTACACCTTC	CASSPGTFGYTF
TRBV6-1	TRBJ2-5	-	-	TGTGCCAGCAGTGAACAATGGGACACCCCCCAAGAGACCCAGTACTTC	CASSEQWDTPQETQYF
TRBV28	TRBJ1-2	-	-	TGTGCCAGCGCCACTGGATTCGGCTATGGCTACACCTTC	CASATGFGYGYTF
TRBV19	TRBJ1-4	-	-	TGTGCCAGTAGTACTCAGGGAGGCACTAATGAAAAACTGTTTTTT	CASSTQGGTNEKLFF
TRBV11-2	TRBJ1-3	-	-	TGTGCCAGCAGAGATTGGGGGGCAGGAAACACCATATATTTT	CASRDWGAGNTIYF
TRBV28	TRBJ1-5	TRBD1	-	TGTGCCAGCAGTTTTGGACAGGGGCATCAGCCCCAGCATTTT	CASSFGQGHQPQHF
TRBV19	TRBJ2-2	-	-	TGTGCCAGTAGTATAGATTGGGCAGGGCTGATGACCGGGGAGCTGTTTTTT	CASSIDWAGLMTGELFF
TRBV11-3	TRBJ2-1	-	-	TGTGCCAGCAGCTTAGACGGGATGTACAATGAGCAGTTCTTC	CASSLDGMYNEQFF
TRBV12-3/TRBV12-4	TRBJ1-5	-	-	TGTGCCAGCAGGGACAAGAATTTTCAGCCCCAGCATTTT	CASRDKNFQPQHF
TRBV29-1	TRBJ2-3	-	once	TGCAGCATTTGGGGTTTGCGGGGATCAGATACGCAGTATTTT	CSIWGLRGSDTQYF
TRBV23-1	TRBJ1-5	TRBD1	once	TGCGCCAGCAGTCAAGGACAGGGCCATAGCAATCAGCCCCAGCATTTT	CASSQGQGHSNQPQHF
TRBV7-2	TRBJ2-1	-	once	TGTGCCAGCAGCTACGGACTAGGGGGGTACAATGAGCAGTTCTTC	CASSYGLGGYNEQFF